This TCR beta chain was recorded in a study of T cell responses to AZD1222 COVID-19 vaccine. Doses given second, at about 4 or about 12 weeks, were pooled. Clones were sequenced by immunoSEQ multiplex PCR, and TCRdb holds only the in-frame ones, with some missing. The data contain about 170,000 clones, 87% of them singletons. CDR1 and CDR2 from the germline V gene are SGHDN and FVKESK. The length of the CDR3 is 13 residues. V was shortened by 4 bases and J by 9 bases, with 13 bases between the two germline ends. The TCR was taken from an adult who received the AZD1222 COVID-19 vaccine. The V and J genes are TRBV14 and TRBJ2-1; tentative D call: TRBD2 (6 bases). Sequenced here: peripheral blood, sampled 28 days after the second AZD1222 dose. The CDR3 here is CASSPLAGPEQFF. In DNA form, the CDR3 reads TGTGCCAGCAGCCCGTTGGCGGGGCCTGAGCAGTTCTTC. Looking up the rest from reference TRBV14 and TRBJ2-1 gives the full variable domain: EAGVTQFPSHSVIEKGQTVTLRCDPISGHDNLYWYRRVMGKEIKFLLHFVKESKQDESGMPNNRFLAERTGGTYSTLKVQPAELEDSGVYFCASSPLAGPEQFFGPGTRLTVL.